The rows below give T cell receptor beta chains drawn from one sample of a study of blood T cells in healthy people across ages. Each CDR3 protein gets one entry after TCRdb re-called the 5' RACE reads with MiXCR. The data contain hundreds of thousands of distinct CDR3 sequences, around 38% of them seen just once; the ten biggest clones take up 30%. The sample was blood. Every receptor here comes from a man older than 75 in good health. Each CDR3 is given with its conserved first and last residue. The D gene is left open where the match is weak. Clone size appears in some rows only: once, few, many, or a class for an expanded clone.

J gene	D gene	clone size	V gene	CDR3 protein	CDR3 DNA
TRBJ1-1	.	.	TRBV4-3	CASSQVIRDTEAFF	TGCGCCAGCAGCCAAGTTATTCGTGACACTGAAGCTTTCTTT
TRBJ1-4	.	.	TRBV27	CASSLSRRANEKLFF	TGTGCCAGCAGTTTATCGAGGAGGGCTAATGAAAAACTGTTTTTT
TRBJ2-3	TRBD2	once	TRBV4-3	CASSHSGGGVDTQYF	TGCGCCAGCAGCCACTCGGGAGGCGGAGTGGATACGCAGTATTTT
TRBJ2-5	TRBD2	few	TRBV11-2	CASSQRLAGGETQYF	TGTGCCAGCAGCCAGAGACTAGCGGGGGGAGAGACCCAGTACTTC
TRBJ2-7	.	few	TRBV5-1	CASSRIPGAQNEQYF	TGCGCCAGCAGCAGAATACCAGGGGCCCAAAACGAGCAGTACTTC
TRBJ2-5	TRBD1	few	TRBV29-1	CSVRRDRVQETQYF	TGCAGCGTTCGTAGGGACAGGGTCCAAGAGACCCAGTACTTC
TRBJ2-5	TRBD2	.	TRBV20-1	CSAPSTAGVWATQYF	TGCAGTGCTCCCTCAACTGCGGGGGTCTGGGCGACCCAGTACTTC
TRBJ2-1	.	.	TRBV3-1	CASTLSFYNEQFF	TGTGCCAGCACCTTGAGCTTCTACAATGAGCAGTTCTTC
TRBJ1-4	.	.	TRBV28	CASSLESATNEKLFF	TGTGCCAGCAGCCTGGAGAGTGCAACTAATGAAAAACTGTTTTTT
TRBJ2-6	.	.	TRBV5-1	CASSQGLSSGANVLTF	TGCGCCAGCAGCCAGGGACTCAGCTCTGGGGCCAACGTCCTGACTTTC
TRBJ2-3	TRBD2	.	TRBV20-1	CSGASRGGAYIAGGGADTQYF	TGCAGTGGAGCAAGTAGGGGGGGGGCCTATATAGCGGGAGGTGGTGCAGATACGCAGTATTTT
TRBJ2-1	.	.	TRBV9	CASSVVQGWRPNEQFF	TGTGCCAGCAGCGTAGTTCAGGGGTGGCGCCCAAATGAGCAGTTCTTC
TRBJ2-1	TRBD1	few	TRBV12-3/TRBV12-4	CASSPQGAFYNEQFF	TGTGCCAGCAGCCCACAGGGGGCCTTTTACAATGAGCAGTTCTTC
TRBJ2-1	.	.	TRBV6-2/TRBV6-3	CASRGLSEQFF	TGTGCCAGCAGGGGACTTTCCGAGCAGTTCTTC